This T cell receptor beta chain was documented in a study of cytomegalovirus exposure and HLA in healthy donors listed by TCRdb under 2017. General notes on the study: According to an earlier analysis of a few hundred of the donors, some 170 million T cells yielded approximately 120 million unique TCR beta sequences and 276 Gb of sequence data. In the later analysis, no new phenotypic data were used to find candidate immune exposures; instead, reliance was placed on TCR beta sequences and their occurrence across donors. HLA typing included class I and class II loci at four-digit resolution. Typing coverage varied by locus: roughly 620-640 donors for A, B, C, DRB1 and DQB1; more than 500 for DQA1; 606 for DPA1; more than 450 for DPB1. About 320 gigabases of sequencing data and approximately 84 million unique TCR sequences were included in an early release covering around 650 HLA-typed donors. In a later analysis, previously published TCR beta repertoires from 670 or so donors were re-analyzed and high-resolution HLA genotyping was added so that TCR occurrence patterns could be studied. In an earlier analysis of 587 of the donors, high-throughput TCR beta sequencing was used to judge whether each TCR beta V gene segment behaved as functional or pseudogenic. To predict cytomegalovirus infection status, the study brought together high-throughput TCR immunosequencing, statistical association of individual TCRs with disease status, and machine learning. The study was designed to test whether signatures of past pathogen exposure could be identified by cataloging public T cell receptors. Genome-wide SNP genotypes for about 55% of the roughly 670 donors were used in a later genetic analysis, which treated that subset as a discovery cohort. On average, around 240,000 unique TCR beta nucleotide sequences were sequenced per donor among more than 350 genotyped donors of the cohort, with 15% to 20% of those sequences being non-productive. Every discovery cohort repertoire had been produced on one sequencing platform. Donor age, sex, ethnicity and CMV serostatus were collected together with the repertoire data. Of the 300 to 500 genotyped donors, 75% to 85% were placed in the genetic ancestry cluster associated with self-reported Caucasian donors. Along with the approximately 620-subject first cohort, a separate validation cohort of some 130 different subjects was used. A few DR-DQ haplotypes were treated as single units for association and clustering because of strong linkage in the cohort. The T cell repertoires of some 670 subjects were profiled by immunosequencing and related to cytomegalovirus serostatus. Study-wide findings and limitations: When HLA alleles, especially DR and DQ, strongly co-occurred, TCR associations were difficult to assign to individual alleles. In a later analysis, HLA-associated TCR beta chains were found to be more clonally expanded and to have lower generation probabilities than equally common non-associated chains. In a later analysis, several top co-occurrence clusters were reported to appear linked to parvovirus B19, influenza, CMV and Epstein-Barr virus. The presence/absence analyses assumed that sequencing depth was roughly uniform across donors, and that assumption may not be true. The classifier was reported to diagnose cytomegalovirus status with high specificity and sensitivity in both the original cohort and the validation cohort. It was suggested by the authors that the approach could potentially be generalized to other disease states and immunological phenotypes. In a later analysis, around 15,000 TCR beta sequences were associated with specific HLA alleles at a false discovery rate of 0.05. Across donors, most TCR sequences were observed very rarely, whereas some public TCRs were present in many individuals. In a later analysis, most CMV-associated TCR beta chains were found to appear HLA-restricted, with HLA associations seemingly driven largely by CMV exposure. The study gave a list of under 200 TCR beta chains associated with cytomegalovirus. The 87-base-pair reads could not distinguish some IMGT-functional V segments, including TRBV6-2 and TRBV6-3, so those segments were excluded. A cluster of highly shared sequence variants was judged likely to represent a technical artifact of the sequencing pipeline. A further reported finding was that TCR beta sequences accurately predicted the HLA-A and HLA-B alleles for most subjects in the first cohort. The cohort was sequenced for TCR beta chains only, and without alpha or paired-chain data the features that could be detected were limited. The only immune exposure information available for the cohort was CMV serostatus. In a later genetic analysis, a missense DCLRE1C variant was associated with V-gene and J-gene trimming of TCR beta chains, and the association was replicated in an independent cohort. In vitro tests confirmed that a few of the cytomegalovirus-associated TCR beta chains recognize cytomegalovirus antigens. Because HLA typing was unavailable for some donors at each locus, only the typed subset was used in association tests. Broadly in line with IMGT annotations, most TCR beta V segments showed up in productive rearrangements about 87% or about 30% of the time in an earlier analysis of around 600 of the donors. A later genetic analysis reported fewer N-insertions in productive TCRs among donors in an Asian-associated ancestry cluster than the roughly 670-donor mean. A later analysis found that TCR association rates varied across HLA loci, with DRB1 alleles showing the most associated TCRs and HLA-C alleles the fewest. Linkage disequilibrium might explain the correlated functional status among segregating V segments, but an unknown experimental factor could not be excluded. Because counts were too low, some 16 rarely observed V segments, including chromosome 9 orphons, were excluded from the earlier analysis of roughly 580 of the donors.

In total, more than 500 healthy bone marrow donors made up the cohort. All cohort members were sampled while nominally healthy, although unrecorded immune exposures were likely present. The donor tested CMV seronegative and was one of the 352 seronegative cohort members. Every donor gave a peripheral blood sample, and the peripheral blood mononuclear cells from that sample were used for TCR beta sequencing. Genomic DNA extraction from the blood cell samples was performed with the Qiagen DNeasy Blood Extraction Kit. Of note for this clone: No cognate antigen has been identified for it. It has no much larger one-base neighbor in the sample; base qualities were not kept.

Looking up the germline V gene (reference sequence) yields CDR1 WNHNN and CDR2 SYGVQD. From the cysteine through the phenylalanine, the CDR3 covers 14 amino acids. The only DNA kept is the CDR3, 42 bases in frame from the first base. V and J are truncated by 4 bases and 4 bases respectively, leaving an intervening sequence of 10 bases. Library creation used the immunoSEQ multiplex PCR assay. For the multiplex PCR, a mixture combining 60 forward primers for TCR Vbeta segments and 13 reverse primers for TCR Jbeta segments was used. Amplification of the CDR3 region of rearranged TCR beta genes was performed with a multiplex PCR assay on genomic DNA. Amplified TCR beta libraries were sequenced as 87-base-pair reads on the Illumina HiSeq System. The authors' pipeline ran thus. A later analysis tallied roughly 78 million unique TCR beta chains across the 550 to 850 repertoires, and 10 million to 11 million of those chains were shared by two or more donors. Raw reads were error-corrected and collapsed into unique sequences with a nearest-neighbor algorithm that merged closely related sequences to remove PCR and sequencing errors. V, D and J gene segments were assigned by aligning CDR3 sequences to IMGT reference sequences. For a sequence to be retained, a match of at least six nucleotides was required to both a V gene segment and a J gene segment. Rearrangements were called productive when the CDR3 lacked stop codons and stayed in frame with V and J; all others were non-productive. CDR3 was defined according to IMGT convention as the region running from the second conserved V-encoded cysteine to the conserved J-encoded phenylalanine. Sequences without an unambiguous match to a single V gene segment were excluded from the earlier analysis of a few hundred of the donors. In an earlier analysis of some 590 of the donors, a V segment was called functional when productive rearrangements were above 56.7%, and segregating when the standard deviation between donors exceeded 5%. To diagnose cytomegalovirus status from the catalog of TCR beta chain sequences, a statistical classification framework was built. A later analysis assigned V and J genes by comparing TCR nucleotide sequences with IMGT/GENE-DB human TR gene sequences. The TCRdist pipeline was used in a later analysis to assign CDR3 sequences and most-parsimonious VDJ recombination scenarios. A later analysis defined each TCR beta chain by its CDR3 amino acid sequence plus V-gene family, and excluded reads lacking a unique V-gene family. A later analysis removed several hundred highly shared, low-generation-probability nucleotide sequences to deal with suspected cross-contamination and a sequencing artifact. In a later analysis, a clonal expansion index was calculated for each public chain from normalized within-repertoire ranks of inferred template counts. In a later analysis, generation probabilities were computed using a VDJ recombination model fitted to out-of-frame rearrangements, and the results were checked against IGoR. A later analysis scored TCR-TCR, TCR-HLA and TCR-CMV co-occurrence with hypergeometric tests, applying a repertoire-size bias correction to TCR pairs. In a later analysis, false discovery rates were estimated by permuting HLA or CMV assignments 20 times. In a later analysis, co-occurring TCRs were grouped with DBSCAN, and TCRdist sequence similarity was added when clustering was performed within HLA-allele-positive subsets. Co-occurrence clustering excluded repertoires with fewer than 30,000 or more than 120,000 public chains, plus five with anomalous nucleotide sharing. Not all clones reach the TCRdb copy of this immuneACCESS table, which keeps in-frame sequences only. Checked studies attribute under half of the gap to unresolved V genes and leave the rest unexplained. For V, J and clone size, that table is used; D and trimming come from the DNA. The sample has about 160,000 clones on record, roughly 80% of them singletons. About 1.3% of the sample lies in the top ten.

The material sequenced was PBMCs. The sequence is built from TRBV10-1 and TRBJ2-2, with TRBD1 tentatively as D gene (5 bases match). The TCR sequence derives from a man younger than 45 in good health and CMV-seronegative. The DNA sequence is TGCGCCAGCAGTGGACAGAGTAGCACCGGGGAGCTGTTTTTT. The translation is CASSGQSSTGELFF.